The 5 T cell receptor beta chains presented below share a single source sample, sequenced in a study of cytomegalovirus exposure and HLA in healthy donors. TCRdb keeps only in-frame clones here, not all; method: immunoSEQ multiplex PCR. The sample shows 120,000 or so clones, 89% of them seen only once. The sequencing input was PBMCs. Receptors were obtained from a woman between 18 and 29 years old in good health and CMV-seronegative.

V and J are TRBV10-3 and TRBJ2-7; 7 bases line up with TRBD2. The trim removed 2 bases at V and 3 bases at J, leaving 7 bases unmatched. This CDR3 has 15 residues. Germline V lookup: CDR1 ENHRY, CDR2 SYGVKD. In nucleotides, the CDR3 is TGTGCCATCAGTGAGAGGGAGGGAGGGAGCTACGAGCAGTACTTC. Residues: CAISEREGGSYEQYF.

The rearrangement joins TRBV19 to TRBJ2-1, with D possibly being TRBD2 (6 bases). Germline values: CDR1 LNHDA, CDR2 SQIVND (reference sequence). V lost 5 bases to trimming and J lost 0 bases, with 26 bases between them. This CDR3 contains 20 residues. CDR3 nucleotide sequence: TGTGCCAGTAGTTTCCTATCAGTTGTACGGAGGGCAGTCTCCTACAATGAGCAGTTCTTC. Amino acids: CASSFLSVVRRAVSYNEQFF.

V usage is TRBV5-1 and J usage is TRBJ2-7, with 8 bases matching TRBD2. The J segment lost 6 bases and the V segment lost 3 bases, leaving 5 bases of the junction unmatched. Germline CDR1 is SGHRS and CDR2 is YFSETQ. CDR3 length equals 13 residues. The CDR3 sequence: CASSYGRVGEQYF. CDR3 coding DNA: TGCGCCAGCAGCTACGGGAGGGTGGGCGAGCAGTACTTC.

The chain is built from TRBV29-1 and TRBJ1-5; a weak D match, TRBD1 (5 bases). The CDR3 spans 13 residues. Germline V lookup: CDR1 SQVTM, CDR2 ANQGSEA. Deletions cut 4 bases from V and 1 base from J, with 8 bases between. In DNA, the CDR3 is TGCAGCGTTGCCCCAGGGAGCAATCAGCCCCAGCATTTT. Translating it yields CSVAPGSNQPQHF.

V is TRBV13 and J is TRBJ2-7; D is perhaps TRBD2 (5 bases). Trimming took 4 bases from V and 5 from J, leaving 9 bases between them. The germline V gene has CDR1 PRHDT and CDR2 FYEKMQ (reference sequence). The CDR3 sequence is 12 residues long. CDR3 protein: CASSSPGDEQYF. In DNA form, the CDR3 reads TGTGCCAGCAGCTCCCCCGGGGACGAGCAGTACTTC.